These 8 T cell receptor beta chains were all obtained from the same sample, sequenced in a study of OX40 agonist ivuxolimab in advanced cancers. Profiled with immunoSEQ multiplex PCR; TCRdb holds only in-frame clones, not every one. Of over 85,000 clones listed, around nine tenths are singletons. Source: CD4+ or CD8+ T cells sorted from blood, taken in a trial of the OX40 agonist ivuxolimab. These receptors all stem from an adult with an advanced solid tumor such as melanoma, head and neck, liver or kidney cancer.

The V gene is TRBV10-3, the J gene TRBJ2-2; D gene uncertain. The CDR3 runs to 14 residues. Germline-derived CDR1 and CDR2 are ENHRY and SYGVKD. Trimming shortened V by 10 bases and J by 4 bases, and 16 bases separated the two germline ends. In DNA, the CDR3 is TGTGCCACCGTAATCGGGTCCCCCACCGGGGAGCTGTTTTTT. Translation: CATVIGSPTGELFF.

This clone was seen a single time. The CDR3 DNA follows: TGTGCCAGCTCACCGGGGCAGGTGACTGGAAACACCATATATTTT. Protein product: CASSPGQVTGNTIYF. This chain connects TRBV18 to TRBJ1-3; weak D call: TRBD1 (5 bases). The CDR3 covers 15 residues. The ends were cut back, 3 bases at V and 2 bases at J, with 11 bases in the middle. Germline loops: CDR1 KGHSH, CDR2 LQKENI.

Notes on this clone: This is likely a read error, given that the CDR3 carries no conserved phenylalanine or tryptophan at its end. The V and J genes are TRBV2 and TRBJ1-6; D possibly corresponds to TRBD1 (5 bases). Deletions cut 4 bases from V and 1 base from J, with 11 bases between. This CDR3 spans 16 amino acids. Germline CDR1 reads SNHLY; CDR2 reads FYNNEI. CDR3: CASSAGLSSYNSPLHL. CDR3 nucleotides: TGTGCCAGCAGTGCAGGGTTATCGTCCTATAATTCACCCCTCCACCTT.

The chain has TRBV28 and TRBJ2-3; 8 bases line up with TRBD1. J gave up 6 bases and V 7 bases, and 6 bases lay outside the gene matches. The CDR3 has 13 residues. CDR1 and CDR2 (germline): MDHEN, SYDVKM. Written as DNA, the CDR3 is TGTGCCAGCAAGGACAGGGCATTGGATACGCAGTATTTT. Translation: CASKDRALDTQYF.

This chain links TRBV27 with TRBJ1-2; the D is unclear. Germline assignment: CDR1 MNHEY and CDR2 SMNVEV (reference sequence). The CDR3 sequence is 14 residues long. V lost 3 bases and J lost 7, with 15 bases in between. This chain's CDR3 is CASSFRQPSGGYTF. CDR3 sequence (DNA): TGTGCCAGCAGTTTTCGGCAGCCCTCGGGTGGCTACACCTTC.

The chain combines TRBV19 with TRBJ1-2; D remains ambiguous. The CDR3 runs to 12 residues. Germline V gene sequence: CDR1 LNHDA, CDR2 SQIVND (reference sequence). With 4 bases removed from V and 3 bases from J, the gap between germline ends came to 6 bases. CDR3 DNA sequence: TGTGCCAGTAGTAACGGACACTATGGCTACACCTTC. Amino acids: CASSNGHYGYTF.

The chain employs TRBV9 and TRBJ1-3, with D unresolved. CDR1 is SGDLS and CDR2 is YYNGEE in the germline V gene. The CDR3 covers 16 residues. Trimming removed 4 bases from V and 0 bases from J, with 14 bases in between. CDR3: CASSFGPSPSGNTIYF. CDR3 coding DNA: TGTGCCAGCAGCTTTGGGCCCTCACCCTCTGGAAACACCATATATTTT. The full variable domain, completed using reference TRBV9 and TRBJ1-3, is DSGVTQTPKHLITATGQRVTLRCSPRSGDLSVYWYQQSLDQGLQFLIQYYNGEERAKGNILERFSAQQFPDLHSELNLSSLELGDSALYFCASSFGPSPSGNTIYFGEGSWLTVV.

The V and J genes are TRBV5-1 and TRBJ2-7; D is possibly TRBD1 or TRBD2 (5 bases each). CDR1 and CDR2 from the germline V gene are SGHRS and YFSETQ. Trimming took off 4 bases at V and 3 bases at J, with 8 bases between the two ends. The CDR3 is 12 residues long. Written as DNA, the CDR3 is TGCGCCAGCAGCGGGGGAGTCTACGAGCAGTACTTC. As protein: CASSGGVYEQYF.